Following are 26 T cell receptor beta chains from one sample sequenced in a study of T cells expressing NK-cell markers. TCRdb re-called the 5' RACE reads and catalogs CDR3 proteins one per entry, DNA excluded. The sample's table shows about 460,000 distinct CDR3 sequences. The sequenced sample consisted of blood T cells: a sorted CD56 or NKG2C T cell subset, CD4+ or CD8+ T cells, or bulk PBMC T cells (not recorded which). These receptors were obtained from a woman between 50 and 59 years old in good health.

This CDR3 reads CASSFDYRDRPNSYEQYF. The chain couples TRBV28 to TRBJ2-7; TCRdb proposes TRBD1, but this gene call is untestable without DNA. Germline assignment: CDR1 MDHEN and CDR2 SYDVKM. There are 18 residues in the CDR3. Supplemented by reference TRBV28 and TRBJ2-7, the full variable domain reads DVKVTQSSRYLVKRTGEKVFLECVQDMDHENMFWYRQDPGLGLRLIYFSYDVKMKEKGDIPEGYSVSREKKERFSLILESASTNQTSMYLCASSFDYRDRPNSYEQYFGPGTRLTVT.

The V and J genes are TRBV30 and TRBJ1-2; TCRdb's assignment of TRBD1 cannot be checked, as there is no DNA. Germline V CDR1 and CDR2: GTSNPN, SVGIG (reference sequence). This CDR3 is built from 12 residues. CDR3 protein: CASRAPNYGYTF.

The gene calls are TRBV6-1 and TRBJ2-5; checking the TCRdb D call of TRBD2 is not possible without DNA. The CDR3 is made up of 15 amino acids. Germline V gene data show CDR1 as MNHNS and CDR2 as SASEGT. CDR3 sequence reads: CASSEVTASLETQYF.

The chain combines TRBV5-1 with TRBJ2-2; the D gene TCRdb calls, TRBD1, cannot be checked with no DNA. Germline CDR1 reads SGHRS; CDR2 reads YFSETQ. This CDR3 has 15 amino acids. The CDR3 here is CASSLRQDNTGELFF.

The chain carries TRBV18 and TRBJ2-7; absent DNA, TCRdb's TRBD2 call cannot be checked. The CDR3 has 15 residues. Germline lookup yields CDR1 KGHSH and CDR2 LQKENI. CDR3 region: CASSPLAGYRDEQYF.

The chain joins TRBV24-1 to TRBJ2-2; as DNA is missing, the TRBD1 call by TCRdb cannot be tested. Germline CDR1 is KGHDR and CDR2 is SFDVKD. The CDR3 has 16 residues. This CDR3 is CATSDFRGADTGELFF.

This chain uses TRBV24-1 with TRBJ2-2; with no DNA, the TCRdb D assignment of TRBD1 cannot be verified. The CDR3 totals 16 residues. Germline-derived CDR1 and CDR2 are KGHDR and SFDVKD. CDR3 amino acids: CATSDYRGKNTGELFF.

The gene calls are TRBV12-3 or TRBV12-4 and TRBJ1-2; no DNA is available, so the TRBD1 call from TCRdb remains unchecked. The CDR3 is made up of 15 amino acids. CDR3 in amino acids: CASSPRRADNYGYTF.

CDR3 sequence: CATSDPFPDRGGGTDTQYF. The chain joins TRBV24-1 to TRBJ2-3; TCRdb returns TRBD1, unconfirmable since there is no DNA. CDR3 size: 19 residues. Germline lookup yields CDR1 KGHDR and CDR2 SFDVKD.

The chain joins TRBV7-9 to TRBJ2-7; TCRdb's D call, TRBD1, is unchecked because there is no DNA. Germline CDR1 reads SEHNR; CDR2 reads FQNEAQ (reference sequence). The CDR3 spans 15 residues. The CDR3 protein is CASSVQGGTNYEQYF. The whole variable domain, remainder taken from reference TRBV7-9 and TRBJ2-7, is DTGVSQNPRHKITKRGQNVTFRCDPISEHNRLYWYRQTLGQGPEFLTYFQNEAQLEKSRLLSDRFSAERPKGSFSTLEIQRTEQGDSAMYLCASSVQGGTNYEQYFGPGTRLTVT.

The CDR3 protein is CASSLDLQQNIQYF. This chain uses TRBV11-3 with TRBJ2-4. Germline assignment: CDR1 SGHNT and CDR2 YENEEA. The CDR3 contains 14 residues.

The CDR3 loop is CASSLFSGYTEAFF. This chain links TRBV4-2 with TRBJ1-1; TCRdb picks TRBD1, but there is no DNA to check that call. Germline V gene sequence: CDR1 LGHNA, CDR2 YNFKEQ. There are 14 residues in the CDR3.

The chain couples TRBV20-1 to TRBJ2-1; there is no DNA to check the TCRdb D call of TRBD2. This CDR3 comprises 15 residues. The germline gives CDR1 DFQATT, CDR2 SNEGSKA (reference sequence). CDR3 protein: CSARALAGGFGEQFF.

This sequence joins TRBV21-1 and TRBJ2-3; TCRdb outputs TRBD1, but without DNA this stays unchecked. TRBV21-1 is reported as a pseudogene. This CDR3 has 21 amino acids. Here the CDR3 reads CASSRMQGGRSSYPSTDTQYF.

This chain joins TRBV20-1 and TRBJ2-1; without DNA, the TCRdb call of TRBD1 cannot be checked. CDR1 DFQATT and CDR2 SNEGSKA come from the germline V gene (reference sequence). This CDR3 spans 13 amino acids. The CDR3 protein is CSAPGGANNEQFF.

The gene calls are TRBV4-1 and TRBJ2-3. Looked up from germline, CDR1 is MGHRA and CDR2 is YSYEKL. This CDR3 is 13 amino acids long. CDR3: CASSQEEIDTQYF.

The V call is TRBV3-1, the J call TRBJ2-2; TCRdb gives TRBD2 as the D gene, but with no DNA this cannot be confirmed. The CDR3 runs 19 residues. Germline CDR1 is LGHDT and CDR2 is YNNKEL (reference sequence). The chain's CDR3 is CASSRKGAGLAGSTGELFF.

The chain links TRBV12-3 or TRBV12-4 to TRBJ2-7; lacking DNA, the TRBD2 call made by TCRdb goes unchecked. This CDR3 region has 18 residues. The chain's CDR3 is CASSLDSWASGSSYEQYF.

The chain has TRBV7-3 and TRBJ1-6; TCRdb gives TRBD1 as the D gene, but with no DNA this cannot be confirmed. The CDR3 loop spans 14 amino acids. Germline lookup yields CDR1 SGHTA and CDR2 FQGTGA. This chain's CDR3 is CASSPTGYNSPLHF.

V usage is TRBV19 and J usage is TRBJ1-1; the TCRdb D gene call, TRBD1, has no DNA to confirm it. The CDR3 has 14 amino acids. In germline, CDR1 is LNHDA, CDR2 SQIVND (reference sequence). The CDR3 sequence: CASSTRELNTEAFF.

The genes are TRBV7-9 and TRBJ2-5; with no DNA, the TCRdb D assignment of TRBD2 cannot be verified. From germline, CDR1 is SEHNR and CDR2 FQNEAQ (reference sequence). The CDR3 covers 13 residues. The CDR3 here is CASSSTSQETQYF.

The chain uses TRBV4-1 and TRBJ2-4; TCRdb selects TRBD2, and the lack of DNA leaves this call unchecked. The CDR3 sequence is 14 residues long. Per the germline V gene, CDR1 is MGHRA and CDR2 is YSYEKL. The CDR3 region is CASSRTGPQNIQYF.

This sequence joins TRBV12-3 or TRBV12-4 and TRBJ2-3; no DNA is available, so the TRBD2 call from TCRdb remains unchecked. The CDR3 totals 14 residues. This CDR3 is CASSFGRGGDTQYF.

CDR3 sequence: CASSNPRQGSYNEQFF. This chain uses TRBV11-3 with TRBJ2-1. The V gene's germline CDR1 is SGHNT and CDR2 YENEEA. CDR3 size: 16 residues.

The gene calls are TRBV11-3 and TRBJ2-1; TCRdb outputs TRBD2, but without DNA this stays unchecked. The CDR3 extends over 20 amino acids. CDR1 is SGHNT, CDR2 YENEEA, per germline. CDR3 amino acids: CASSNLDRWVGEYDKNEQFF.

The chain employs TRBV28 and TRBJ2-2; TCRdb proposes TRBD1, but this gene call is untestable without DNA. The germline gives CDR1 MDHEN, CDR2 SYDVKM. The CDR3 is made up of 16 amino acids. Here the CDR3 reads CASRLLNTGASGELFF.